This T cell receptor (beta chain) stems from a study of blood T cell repertoires in COVID-19. Study details: Spain, Italy and the United States supplied samples that represented acute and convalescent COVID-19. PBMCs, B-cell-depleted T cells, or T cells were the source of the cDNA or gDNA that made up the material.

Sequencing was performed with immunoSEQ multiplex PCR; in TCRdb, only in-frame clones are kept and a portion is missing. Here the sample spans around 620,000 clones, 85% to 90% being singletons. CDR3 length: 16 residues. Germline CDR1 and CDR2: SGDLS and YYNGEE. The V and J ends lost 4 bases and 0 bases respectively, with 15 bases between them. Sequenced input: peripheral blood. The clonotype was recovered from a woman younger than 30 with acute or convalescent COVID-19. The chain recombines TRBV9 with TRBJ2-3, with a weak D call TRBD2 (7 bases). CDR3 DNA sequence: TGTGCCAGCAGCATAAGGGAGGGGGGCAGCACAGATACGCAGTATTTT. This translates into CASSIREGGSTDTQYF.